The source of this T cell receptor beta chain is a study of blood T cell repertoires in COVID-19. Across the study: Acute and convalescent COVID-19 samples came from the United States, Italy and Spain.

The count of this clone is one. Germline assignment: CDR1 SGHDN and CDR2 FVKESK. The junction had 6 bases not matched to a gene; V was cut back by 0 bases and J by 2 bases. The length of the CDR3 is 17 residues. Seattle enrolled patients during active infection and tracked them longitudinally. In the authors' methods: Amplification of reference gene primers provided the estimated nucleated cell counts. Measured with immunoSEQ multiplex PCR; TCRdb has only the in-frame clones, and not every one. Clonal size and the V and J genes are those of that table, whereas D and trimming came from the DNA. The sample contains a few hundred thousand clones, 89% of which appear only once.

The receptor was isolated from a woman in her thirties with COVID-19, enrolled during active disease. The V and J genes are TRBV14 and TRBJ1-3; 8 positions match TRBD1. Material: peripheral blood. The CDR3 loop reads CASSQDPGQGTGNTIYF. In DNA, the CDR3 is TGTGCCAGCAGCCAAGATCCAGGACAGGGAACTGGAAACACCATATATTTT. Combining the CDR3 with reference TRBV14 and TRBJ1-3 gives the whole variable domain EAGVTQFPSHSVIEKGQTVTLRCDPISGHDNLYWYRRVMGKEIKFLLHFVKESKQDESGMPNNRFLAERTGGTYSTLKVQPAELEDSGVYFCASSQDPGQGTGNTIYFGEGSWLTVV.